Sequencing of this T cell receptor (beta chain) was carried out in a study of T cell changes during pregnancy in multiple sclerosis. Germline-derived CDR1 and CDR2 are MNHEY and SMNVEV (reference sequence). The CDR3 is 14 residues long. With V trimmed by 6 bases and J by 8 bases, 8 bases remained unmatched. Profiling relied on immunoSEQ multiplex PCR, and the TCRdb table lists in-frame clones only, not all of them. The sample holds about 89,000 clones; roughly 93% are singletons and the top ten take around 0.84%. The starting material was peripheral blood, obtained in the third trimester of pregnancy. The J gene is TRBJ1-5, the V gene TRBV27; TRBD1 matches at 9 bases. This receptor was identified in a female donor with multiple sclerosis, enrolled in a pregnancy study. CDR3 nucleotide sequence: TGTGCCAGCAGCCAGGGACAGGGTTTTGAGCCCCAGCATTTT. Translating it yields CASSQGQGFEPQHF.